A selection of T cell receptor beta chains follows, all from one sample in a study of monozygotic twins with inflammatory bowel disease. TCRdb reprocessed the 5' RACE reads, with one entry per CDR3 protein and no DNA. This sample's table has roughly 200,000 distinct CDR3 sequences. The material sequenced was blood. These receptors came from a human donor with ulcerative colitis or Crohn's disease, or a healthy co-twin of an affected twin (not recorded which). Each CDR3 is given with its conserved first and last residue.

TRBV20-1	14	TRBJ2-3	CSARLAASTDTQYF
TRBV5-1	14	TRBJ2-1	CASSLGQDFNEQFF
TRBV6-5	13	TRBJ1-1	CASTRYLNTEAFF
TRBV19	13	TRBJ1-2	CASSKTESYGYTF
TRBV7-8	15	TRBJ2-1	CASSSGLAGANEQFF
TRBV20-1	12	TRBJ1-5	CSAQVLGKPQHF
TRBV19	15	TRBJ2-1	CASSGPGQGANEQFF
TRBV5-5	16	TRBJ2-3	CASSPLAGGTTDTQYF
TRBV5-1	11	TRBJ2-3	CASAGSDTQYF
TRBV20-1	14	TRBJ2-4	CNARGTLAKNIQYF
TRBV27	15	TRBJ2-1	CASSPLQIYYNEQFF
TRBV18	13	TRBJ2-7	CASSPSQTGEQYF
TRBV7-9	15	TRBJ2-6	CASSLGQYGANVLTF
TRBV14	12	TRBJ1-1	CASSPSGPRAFF
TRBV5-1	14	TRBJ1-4	CASSLRQPNEKLFF
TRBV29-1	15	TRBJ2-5	CSVATGTGGQETQYF
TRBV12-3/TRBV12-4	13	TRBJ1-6	CASSFVNNSPLHF
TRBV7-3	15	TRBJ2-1	CASSILAGAYNEQFF
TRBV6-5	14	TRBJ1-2	CASSYAAGRYGYTF
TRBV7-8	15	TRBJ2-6	CATIPLQAGANVLTF
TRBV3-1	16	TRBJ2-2	CASSTQGASGTGELFF
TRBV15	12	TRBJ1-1	CATSTRTGRSFF
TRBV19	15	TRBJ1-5	CASSGGGLGNQPQHF
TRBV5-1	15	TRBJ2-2	CASSLKRQVTGELFF
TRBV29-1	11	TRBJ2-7	CSAGTTYEQYF
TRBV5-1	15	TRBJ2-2	CASRTGGVSLGELFF
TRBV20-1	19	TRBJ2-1	CSAETPFRGAPSSYNEQFF
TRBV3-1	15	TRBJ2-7	CASSQVAGGTYEQYF
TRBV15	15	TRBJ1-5	CATSRGGHLNQPQHF
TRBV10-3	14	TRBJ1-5	CAISDNGPGQPQHF